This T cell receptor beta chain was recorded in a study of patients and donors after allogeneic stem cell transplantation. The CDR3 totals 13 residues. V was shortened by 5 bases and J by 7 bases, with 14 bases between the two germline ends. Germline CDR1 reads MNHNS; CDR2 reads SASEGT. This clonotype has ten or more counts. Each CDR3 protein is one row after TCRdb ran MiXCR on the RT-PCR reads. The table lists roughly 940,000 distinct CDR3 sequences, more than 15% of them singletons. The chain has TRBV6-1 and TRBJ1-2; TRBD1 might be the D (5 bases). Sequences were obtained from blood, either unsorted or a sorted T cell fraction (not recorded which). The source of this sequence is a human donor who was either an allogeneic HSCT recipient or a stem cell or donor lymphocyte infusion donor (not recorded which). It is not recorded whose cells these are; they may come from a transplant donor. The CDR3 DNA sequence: TGTGCCAGCAGTCGACGTCGGGACCTTGGCTACACCTTC. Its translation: CASSRRRDLGYTF.